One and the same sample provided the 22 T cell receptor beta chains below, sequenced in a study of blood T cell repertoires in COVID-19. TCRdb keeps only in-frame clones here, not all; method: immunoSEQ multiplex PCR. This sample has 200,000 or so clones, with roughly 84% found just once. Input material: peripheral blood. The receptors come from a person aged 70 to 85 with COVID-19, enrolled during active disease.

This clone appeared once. The DNA of the CDR3 is TGTGCCAGCAGCTCCGTCAGTACCAGGGGGCGTAAACTGTTTTTT. This gives the protein CASSSVSTRGRKLFF. The gene calls are TRBV5-4 and TRBJ1-4, with 8 bases matching TRBD1. Unmatched junction bases numbered 12, after V lost 3 bases and J lost 11 bases. Germline CDR1 is SGHNT and CDR2 is YYREEE (reference sequence). The CDR3 loop spans 15 amino acids.

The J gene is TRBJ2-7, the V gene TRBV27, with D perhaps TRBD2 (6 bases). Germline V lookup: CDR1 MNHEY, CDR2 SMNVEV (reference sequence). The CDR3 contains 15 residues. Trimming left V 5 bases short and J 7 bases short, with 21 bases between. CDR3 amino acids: CASSAFWGRLGEQYF. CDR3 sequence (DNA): TGTGCCAGCAGTGCTTTTTGGGGGAGGCTCGGAGAGCAGTACTTC.

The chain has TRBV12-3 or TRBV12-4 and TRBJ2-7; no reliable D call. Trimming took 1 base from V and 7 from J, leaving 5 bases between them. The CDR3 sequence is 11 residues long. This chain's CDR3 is CASSLDLEQYF. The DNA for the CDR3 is TGTGCCAGCAGTTTAGATCTGGAGCAGTACTTC.

CDR3 residues: CASSLRESGANVLTF. CDR3 nucleotide sequence: TGTGCCAGTAGTCTCAGGGAATCCGGGGCCAACGTCCTGACTTTC. This rearrangement joins TRBV19 to TRBJ2-6, with a weak D call TRBD1 (5 bases). This CDR3 is 15 amino acids long. Germline V CDR1 and CDR2: LNHDA, SQIVND (reference sequence). Trimming took 5 bases from V and 4 from J, leaving 12 bases between them.

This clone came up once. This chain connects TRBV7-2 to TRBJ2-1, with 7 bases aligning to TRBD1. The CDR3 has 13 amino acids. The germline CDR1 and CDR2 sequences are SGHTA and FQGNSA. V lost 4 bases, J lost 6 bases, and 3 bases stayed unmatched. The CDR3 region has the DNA TGTGCCAGCAGCTCTTGGACAGGCAATGAGCAGTTCTTC. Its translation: CASSSWTGNEQFF.

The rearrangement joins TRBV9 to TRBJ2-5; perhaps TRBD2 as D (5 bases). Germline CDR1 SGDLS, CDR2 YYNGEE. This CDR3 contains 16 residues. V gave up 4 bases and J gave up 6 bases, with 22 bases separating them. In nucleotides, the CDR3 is TGTGCCAGCAGCCCAGAAGGTGACCGGGGTCGGAAGACCCAGTACTTC. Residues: CASSPEGDRGRKTQYF.

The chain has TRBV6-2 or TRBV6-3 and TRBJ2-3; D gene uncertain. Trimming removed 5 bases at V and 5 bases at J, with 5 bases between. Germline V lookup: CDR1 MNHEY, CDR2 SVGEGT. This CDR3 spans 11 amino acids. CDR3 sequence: CASSLLDTQYF. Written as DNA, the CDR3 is TGTGCCAGCAGTCTCCTAGATACGCAGTATTTT.

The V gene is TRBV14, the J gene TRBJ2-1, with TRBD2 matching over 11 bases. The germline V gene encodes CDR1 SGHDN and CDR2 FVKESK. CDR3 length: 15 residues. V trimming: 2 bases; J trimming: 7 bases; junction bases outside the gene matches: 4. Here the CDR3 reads CASSQLAGGLNEQFF. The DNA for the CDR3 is TGTGCCAGCAGCCAACTAGCGGGGGGTCTGAATGAGCAGTTCTTC. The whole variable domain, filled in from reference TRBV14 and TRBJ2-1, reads EAGVTQFPSHSVIEKGQTVTLRCDPISGHDNLYWYRRVMGKEIKFLLHFVKESKQDESGMPNNRFLAERTGGTYSTLKVQPAELEDSGVYFCASSQLAGGLNEQFFGPGTRLTVL.

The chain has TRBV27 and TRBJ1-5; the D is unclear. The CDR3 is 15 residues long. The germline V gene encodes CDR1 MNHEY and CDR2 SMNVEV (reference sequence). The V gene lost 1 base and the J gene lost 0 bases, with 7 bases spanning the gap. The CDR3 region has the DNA TGTGCCAGCAGTTTATTACCGGTTAGCAATCAGCCCCAGCATTTT. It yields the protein CASSLLPVSNQPQHF.

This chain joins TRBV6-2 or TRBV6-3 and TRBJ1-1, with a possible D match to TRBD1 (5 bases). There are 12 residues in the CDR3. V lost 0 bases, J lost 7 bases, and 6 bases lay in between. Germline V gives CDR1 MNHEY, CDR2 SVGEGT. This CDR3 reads CASSYSQGEAFF. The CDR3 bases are TGTGCCAGCAGTTACTCTCAGGGTGAAGCTTTCTTT.

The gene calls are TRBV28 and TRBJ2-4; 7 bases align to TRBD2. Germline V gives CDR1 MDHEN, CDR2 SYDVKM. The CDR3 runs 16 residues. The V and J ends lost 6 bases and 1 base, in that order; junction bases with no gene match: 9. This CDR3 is CASRGILASAKNIQYF. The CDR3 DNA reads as TGTGCCAGCAGGGGCATACTAGCGTCGGCCAAAAACATTCAGTACTTC.

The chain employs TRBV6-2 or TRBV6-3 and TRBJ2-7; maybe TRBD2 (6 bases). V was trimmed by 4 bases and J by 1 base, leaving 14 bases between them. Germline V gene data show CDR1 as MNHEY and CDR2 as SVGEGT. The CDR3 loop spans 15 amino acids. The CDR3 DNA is TGTGCCAGCAGTTCAACCGGGACTGTTTCCTACGAGCAGTACTTC. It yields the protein CASSSTGTVSYEQYF.

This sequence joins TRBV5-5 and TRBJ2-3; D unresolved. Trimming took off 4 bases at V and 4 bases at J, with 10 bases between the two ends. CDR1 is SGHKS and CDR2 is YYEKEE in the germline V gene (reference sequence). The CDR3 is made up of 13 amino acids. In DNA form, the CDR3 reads TGTGCCAGCAGCCCCATCGGGTCAGATACGCAGTATTTT. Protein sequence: CASSPIGSDTQYF.

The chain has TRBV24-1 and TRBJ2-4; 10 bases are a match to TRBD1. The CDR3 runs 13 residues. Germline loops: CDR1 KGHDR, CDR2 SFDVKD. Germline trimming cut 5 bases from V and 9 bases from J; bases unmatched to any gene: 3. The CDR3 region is CATSVGQGTIQYF. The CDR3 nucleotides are TGTGCCACCAGTGTGGGACAGGGGACCATTCAGTACTTC.

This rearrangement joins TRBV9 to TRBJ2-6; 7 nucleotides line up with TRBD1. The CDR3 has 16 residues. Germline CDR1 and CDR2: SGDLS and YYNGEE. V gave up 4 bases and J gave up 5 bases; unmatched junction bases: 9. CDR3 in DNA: TGTGCCAGCAGCAACGACAGGGTTTCGCGGGCCAACGTCCTGACTTTC. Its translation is CASSNDRVSRANVLTF.

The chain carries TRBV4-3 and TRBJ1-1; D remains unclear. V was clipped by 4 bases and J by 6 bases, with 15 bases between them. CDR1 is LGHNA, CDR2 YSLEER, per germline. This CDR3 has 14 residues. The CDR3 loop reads CASSPKSRVSEAFF. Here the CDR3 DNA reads TGCGCCAGCAGCCCAAAGTCGAGGGTATCTGAAGCTTTCTTT.

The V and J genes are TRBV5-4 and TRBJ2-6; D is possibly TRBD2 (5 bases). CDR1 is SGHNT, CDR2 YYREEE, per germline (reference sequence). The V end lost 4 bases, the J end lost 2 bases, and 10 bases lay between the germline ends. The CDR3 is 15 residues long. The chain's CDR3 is CASSLRATGANVLTF. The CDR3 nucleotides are TGTGCCAGCAGCCTGCGGGCCACTGGGGCCAACGTCCTGACTTTC. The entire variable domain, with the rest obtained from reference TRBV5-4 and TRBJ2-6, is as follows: ETGVTQSPTHLIKTRGQQVTLRCSSQSGHNTVSWYQQALGQGPQFIFQYYREEENGRGNFPPRFSGLQFPNYSSELNVNALELDDSALYLCASSLRATGANVLTFGAGSRLTVL.

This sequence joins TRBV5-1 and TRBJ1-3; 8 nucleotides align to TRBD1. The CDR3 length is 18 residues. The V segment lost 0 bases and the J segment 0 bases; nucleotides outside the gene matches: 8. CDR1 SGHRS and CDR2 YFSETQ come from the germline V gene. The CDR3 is CASSLGTGQRLSGNTIYF. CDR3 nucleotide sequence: TGCGCCAGCAGCTTGGGGACAGGGCAGCGACTCTCTGGAAACACCATATATTTT.

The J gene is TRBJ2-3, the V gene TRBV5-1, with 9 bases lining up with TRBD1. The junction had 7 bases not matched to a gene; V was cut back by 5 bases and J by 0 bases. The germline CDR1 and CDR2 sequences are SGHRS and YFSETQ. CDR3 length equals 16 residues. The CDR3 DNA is TGCGCCAGCAGGGGGACAGGGACAATTAGCACAGATACGCAGTATTTT. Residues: CASRGTGTISTDTQYF.

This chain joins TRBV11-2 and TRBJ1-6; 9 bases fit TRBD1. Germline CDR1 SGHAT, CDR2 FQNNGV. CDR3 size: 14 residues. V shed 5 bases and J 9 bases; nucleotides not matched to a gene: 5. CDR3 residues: CASSPRQGGSPLHF. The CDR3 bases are TGTGCCAGCAGCCCACGACAGGGGGGTTCACCCCTCCACTTT.

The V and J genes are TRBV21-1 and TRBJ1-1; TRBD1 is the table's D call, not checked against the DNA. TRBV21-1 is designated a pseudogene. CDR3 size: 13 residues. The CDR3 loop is CASSNIHPTEAFF. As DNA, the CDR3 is TGTGCCAGCAGCAACATACACCCCACTGAAGCTTTCTTT.

CDR3 region: CASSLSGASNQPQHF. The CDR3 DNA reads as TGTGCCAGCAGTTTATCAGGGGCCTCCAATCAGCCCCAGCATTTT. The chain couples TRBV28 to TRBJ1-5, with D possibly matching TRBD1 (6 bases). The V end was cut by 1 base, the J end by 3 bases, with 10 bases between. The V gene's germline CDR1 is MDHEN and CDR2 SYDVKM. CDR3 length equals 15 residues.